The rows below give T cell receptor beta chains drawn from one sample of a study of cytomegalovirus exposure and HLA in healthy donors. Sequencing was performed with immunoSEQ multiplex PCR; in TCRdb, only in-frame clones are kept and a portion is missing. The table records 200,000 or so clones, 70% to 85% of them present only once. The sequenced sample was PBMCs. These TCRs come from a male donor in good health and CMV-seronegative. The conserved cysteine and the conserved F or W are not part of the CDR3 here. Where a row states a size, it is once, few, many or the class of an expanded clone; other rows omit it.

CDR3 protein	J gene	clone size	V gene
ASRSTGAMRTGELF	TRBJ2-2	.	TRBV6-6
ASSYSKGWGTDTQY	TRBJ2-3	.	TRBV6-5
SAPKHLEAF	TRBJ1-1	.	TRBV20-1
ASSGRDRPHNEQF	TRBJ2-1	once	TRBV5-4
ASLPGTGNLYQPQH	TRBJ1-5	.	TRBV5-1
ASSFLPGDYEQY	TRBJ2-7	.	TRBV5-8
ASSQGIGNEQF	TRBJ2-1	.	TRBV7-3
ASSSPGLAGIRNEQF	TRBJ2-1	.	TRBV19
ASSLSLGDTDTQY	TRBJ2-3	few	TRBV5-6
ASSTGLAGHTQY	TRBJ2-3	.	TRBV9
ASSEFLGESGYT	TRBJ1-2	.	TRBV25-1
ASSSATIYNEQF	TRBJ2-1	.	TRBV18
ASSEGVGWETEAF	TRBJ1-1	.	TRBV25-1
ASSAGTATNYGYT	TRBJ1-2	.	TRBV19
ASRVAGGSIETQY	TRBJ2-5	.	TRBV27
AINRTPHSYEQY	TRBJ2-7	.	TRBV10-3
ASSPDRMRVMAF	TRBJ1-1	.	TRBV18
ASSQDARVINQPQH	TRBJ1-5	.	TRBV4-1
ASSVQPPNTGELF	TRBJ2-2	.	TRBV2
ASSPRTLGSYGYT	TRBJ1-2	.	TRBV7-9
ASSYAGGNYGYT	TRBJ1-2	.	TRBV6-5
ASRAGYGNQPQH	TRBJ1-5	.	TRBV27
ASSIRGQGSYNEQF	TRBJ2-1	.	TRBV19
ASSFRTGGTDTQY	TRBJ2-3	once	TRBV27
ASTQTGSAYEQY	TRBJ2-7	.	TRBV27
ASSPGLGSYEQY	.	.	TRBV7-9
ASRLAGVGTEAF	TRBJ1-1	.	TRBV27
ASSSLGQGYEQY	TRBJ2-7	.	TRBV5-6
ASSMVTGGIDEQF	TRBJ2-1	.	TRBV19
ASSLGTGSYYGYT	TRBJ1-2	.	TRBV7-9
AISELGGRGMNTEAF	TRBJ1-1	.	TRBV10-3
SVEDHYRAGYGYT	TRBJ1-2	.	TRBV29-1
ASSSSYT	TRBJ1-2	few	TRBV27
ASSLIYEQF	TRBJ2-1	.	TRBV2
ASSKAASENYEQY	TRBJ2-7	.	TRBV21-1
ASSISTGTDTQY	TRBJ2-3	once	TRBV21-1
AISDRGGEQY	TRBJ2-7	once	TRBV27
ASSVTGETGELF	TRBJ2-2	.	TRBV6-1
ASSLGAGANVLT	TRBJ2-6	.	TRBV7-6
ASSLRQGSEQY	TRBJ2-7	.	TRBV5-4
ASSMGQGAGYGYT	TRBJ1-2	.	TRBV28
ASSLWVGRGNQPQH	TRBJ1-5	.	TRBV7-9
ASSPDAEKQETQY	TRBJ2-5	.	TRBV4-1
ASSLRTGLSSGANVLT	TRBJ2-6	.	TRBV11-2
ASRRWGGTGELF	TRBJ2-2	.	TRBV5-4
ASSRTGSSYEQY	TRBJ2-7	.	TRBV5-4
ASSEGQGGVYGYT	TRBJ1-2	once	TRBV2
SAILGPTEAF	TRBJ1-1	few	TRBV29-1